The source of this T cell receptor (beta chain) is a study of T cells in Graves' hyperthyroidism and ophthalmopathy. CDR3 length equals 16 residues. CDR1 and CDR2 (germline): SGDLS, YYNGEE. Authors of the study amplified TCR beta CDR3 regions from RNA transcripts. RT-PCR in the first round (using the HTBI primer set) targeted the TCR CDR3. Using its own MiXCR run on the multiplex PCR reads, TCRdb lists one record per CDR3 protein. Of under 250,000 distinct CDR3 sequences detected, roughly a sixth appear once; the ten largest clones hold around 52%. In regard to this clonotype: A single base separates this from a much larger clone, so it may be a read error.

It was considered stable Graves' hyperthyroidism when ophthalmopathy did not progress within 18 months. Diagnosis of hyperthyroidism was new in patients aged 18 to 65, and its duration was under 2 months. Any patient presenting with uncontrolled infection, other autoimmune disease, pregnancy or lactation was left out. Diagnoses rested on clinical symptoms, serum thyroxine and TRAb, thyroid ultrasound and orbital computed tomography. Sequencing was carried out using blood. This clonotype was obtained from a woman between 45 and 65 years old with Graves' hyperthyroidism. The chain combines TRBV9 with TRBJ1-1; perhaps TRBD1 as D (6 bases). DNA of the CDR3: TGTACCAGCAGAGACGCCCGTCGTGGGGGGCTGGATGAAGCTTTCTTT. It specifies CTSRDARRGGLDEAFF. Full variable domain (missing parts from reference TRBV9 and TRBJ1-1): DSGVTQTPKHLITATGQRVTLRCSPRSGDLSVYWYQQSLDQGLQFLIQYYNGEERAKGNILERFSAQQFPDLHSELNLSSLELGDSALYFCTSRDARRGGLDEAFFGQGTRLTVV.